These T cell receptor beta chains were read from a single sample in a study of PD-1 blockade in classical Hodgkin lymphoma. Data came from immunoSEQ multiplex PCR; TCRdb stores just in-frame clones and leaves some out. The sample records under 30,000 clones, more than 60% being singletons. Sequenced here: peripheral blood mononuclear cells (PBMCs), sampled before the second cycle of nivolumab. The receptors were sampled from a human donor with classical Hodgkin lymphoma. Both conserved end residues are part of each CDR3. A D gene is named only where the DNA matches it firmly. For some rows the clone size is stated as once, few or many, or as a class when expanded; others skip it.

v_call,clone_size,d_call,j_call,cdr3_nt,cdr3_aa
TRBV23-1,-,-,TRBJ1-4,TGCGCCAGCAGTCAATGGCCTGGAGACTTCAATGAAAAACTGTTTTTT,CASSQWPGDFNEKLFF
TRBV14,-,-,TRBJ2-2,TGTGCCAGCAGCCAAATGGGGTCGAACACCGGGGAGCTGTTTTTT,CASSQMGSNTGELFF
TRBV10-3,few,-,TRBJ1-1,TGTGCCATCAGTGGGACTTACCCGCGAACTGAAGCTTTCTTT,CAISGTYPRTEAFF
TRBV5-8,-,TRBD2,TRBJ2-3,TGTGCCAGCAGCTTGGGTAGCGGGGGGCTAATCACAGATACGCAGTATTTT,CASSLGSGGLITDTQYF
TRBV5-1,-,-,TRBJ2-1,TGCGCCAGCAGCGGAGGGATCTCATCTGGGAATGAGCAGTTCTTC,CASSGGISSGNEQFF
TRBV5-1,once,-,TRBJ1-1,TGCGCCAGCAGCCCGCGGTCACAGGGGAACACTGAAGCTTTCTTT,CASSPRSQGNTEAFF
TRBV7-9,few,-,TRBJ1-1,TGTGCCAGCAGCCCAAAGACGGGGTACACTGAAGCTTTCTTT,CASSPKTGYTEAFF
TRBV10-3,-,TRBD2,TRBJ2-1,TGTGCCATCAGTGCCGGACTAGCGGGGGGGTACAATGAGCAGTTCTTC,CAISAGLAGGYNEQFF
TRBV2,-,-,TRBJ1-4,TGTGCCAGCACCTACATAACCGGTGAAAAACTGTTTTTT,CASTYITGEKLFF
TRBV28,many,-,TRBJ1-5,TGTGCCAGCAGTCTCGACATCACGCACCAGCATTTT,CASSLDITHQHF
TRBV5-5,-,-,TRBJ1-4,TGTGCCAGCAGCTTGGTAGCCGGGGCTAATGAAAAACTGTTTTTT,CASSLVAGANEKLFF
TRBV20-1,-,-,TRBJ2-1,TGCAGTGCTTGGAGCACGTTGGAGCAGTTCTTC,CSAWSTLEQFF
TRBV7-2,-,TRBD1,TRBJ2-2,TGTGCCAGCAGCTTGGCGGGACAGGAGGGCCGGGAGCTGTTTTTT,CASSLAGQEGRELFF
TRBV18,-,-,TRBJ2-1,TGTGCCAGCTCACCCATGGGGGGCCCCTACAATGAGCAGTTCTTC,CASSPMGGPYNEQFF
TRBV14,-,-,TRBJ1-2,TGTGCCAGCAGCCAAGCTCGCCGGGGTAGGGGAGTTTATGGCTACACCTTC,CASSQARRGRGVYGYTF